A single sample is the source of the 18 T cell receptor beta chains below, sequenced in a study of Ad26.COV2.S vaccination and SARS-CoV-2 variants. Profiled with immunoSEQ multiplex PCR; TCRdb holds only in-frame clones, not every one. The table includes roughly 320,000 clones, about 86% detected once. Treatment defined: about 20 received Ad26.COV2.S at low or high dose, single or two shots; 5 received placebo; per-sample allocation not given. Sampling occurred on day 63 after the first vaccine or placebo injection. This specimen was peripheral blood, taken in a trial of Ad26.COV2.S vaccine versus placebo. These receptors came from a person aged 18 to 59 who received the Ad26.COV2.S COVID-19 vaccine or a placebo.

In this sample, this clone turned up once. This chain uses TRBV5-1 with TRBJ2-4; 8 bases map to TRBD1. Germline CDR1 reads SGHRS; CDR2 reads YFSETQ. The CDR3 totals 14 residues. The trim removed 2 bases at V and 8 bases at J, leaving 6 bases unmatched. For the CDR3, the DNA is TGCGCCAGCAGCTTTAGGACAGGGATGGACATTCAGTACTTC. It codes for CASSFRTGMDIQYF. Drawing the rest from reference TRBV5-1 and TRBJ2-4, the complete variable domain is KAGVTQTPRYLIKTRGQQVTLSCSPISGHRSVSWYQQTPGQGLQFLFEYFSETQRNKGNFPGRFSGRQFSNSRSEMNVSTLELGDSALYLCASSFRTGMDIQYFGAGTRLSVL.

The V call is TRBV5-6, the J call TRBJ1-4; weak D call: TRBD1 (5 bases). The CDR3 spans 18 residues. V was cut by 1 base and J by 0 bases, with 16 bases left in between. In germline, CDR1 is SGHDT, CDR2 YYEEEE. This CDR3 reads CASSLFLGQTATNEKLFF. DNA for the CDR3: TGTGCCAGCAGCTTGTTCCTTGGACAAACCGCAACTAATGAAAAACTGTTTTTT.

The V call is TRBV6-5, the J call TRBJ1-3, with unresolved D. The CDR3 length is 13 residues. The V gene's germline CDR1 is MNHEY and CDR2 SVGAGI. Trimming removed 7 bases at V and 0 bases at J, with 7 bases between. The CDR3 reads CASNSRSGNTIYF. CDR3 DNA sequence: TGTGCCAGCAACTCACGCTCTGGAAACACCATATATTTT.

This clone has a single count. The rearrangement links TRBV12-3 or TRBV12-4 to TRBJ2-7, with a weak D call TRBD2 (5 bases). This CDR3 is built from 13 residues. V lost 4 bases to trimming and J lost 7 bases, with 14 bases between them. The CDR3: CASSYRTTREQYF. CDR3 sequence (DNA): TGTGCCAGCAGTTACCGAACTACTAGGGAGCAGTACTTC.

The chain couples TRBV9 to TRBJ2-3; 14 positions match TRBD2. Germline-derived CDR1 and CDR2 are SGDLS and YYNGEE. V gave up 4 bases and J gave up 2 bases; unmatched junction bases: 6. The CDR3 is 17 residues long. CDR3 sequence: CASSPATSGGATDTQYF. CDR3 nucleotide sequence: TGTGCCAGCAGCCCGGCGACTAGCGGGGGGGCCACAGATACGCAGTATTTT.

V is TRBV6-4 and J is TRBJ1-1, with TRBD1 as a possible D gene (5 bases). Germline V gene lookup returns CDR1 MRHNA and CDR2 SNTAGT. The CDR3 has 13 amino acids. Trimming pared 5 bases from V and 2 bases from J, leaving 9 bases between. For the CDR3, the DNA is TGTGCCAGCAGTCTCGACAGAAACACTGAAGCTTTCTTT. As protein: CASSLDRNTEAFF.

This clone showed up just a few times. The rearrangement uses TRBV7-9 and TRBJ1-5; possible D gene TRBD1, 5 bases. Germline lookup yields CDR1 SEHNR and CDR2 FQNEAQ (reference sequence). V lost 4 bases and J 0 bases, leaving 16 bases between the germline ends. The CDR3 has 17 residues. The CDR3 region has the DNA TGTGCCAGCAGCTCGGCGAGGGACGGACATAGCAATCAGCCCCAGCATTTT. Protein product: CASSSARDGHSNQPQHF.

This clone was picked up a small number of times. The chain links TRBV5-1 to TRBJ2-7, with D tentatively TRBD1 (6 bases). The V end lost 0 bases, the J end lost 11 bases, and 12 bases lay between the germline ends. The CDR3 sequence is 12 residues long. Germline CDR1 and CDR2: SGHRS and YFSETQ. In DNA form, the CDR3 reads TGCGCCAGCAGCTTGGAGAGGGACAATAAGTACTTC. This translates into CASSLERDNKYF.

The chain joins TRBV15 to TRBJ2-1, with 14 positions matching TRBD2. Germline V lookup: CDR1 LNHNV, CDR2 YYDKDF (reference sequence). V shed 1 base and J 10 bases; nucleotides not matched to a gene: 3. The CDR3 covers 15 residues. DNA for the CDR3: TGTGCCACCAGCAGAGGACTAGCGGGGGGGCTGGAGCAGTTCTTC. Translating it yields CATSRGLAGGLEQFF.

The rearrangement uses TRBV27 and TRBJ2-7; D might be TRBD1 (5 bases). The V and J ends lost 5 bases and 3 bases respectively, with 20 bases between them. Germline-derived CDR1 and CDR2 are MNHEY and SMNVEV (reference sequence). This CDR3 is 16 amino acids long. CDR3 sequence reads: CASSPSGWAGNYEQYF. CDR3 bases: TGTGCCAGCAGTCCCTCTGGATGGGCAGGGAACTACGAGCAGTACTTC.

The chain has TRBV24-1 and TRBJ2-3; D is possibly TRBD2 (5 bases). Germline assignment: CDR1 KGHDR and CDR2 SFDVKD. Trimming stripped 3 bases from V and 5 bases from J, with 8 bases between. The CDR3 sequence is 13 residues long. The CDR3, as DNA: TGTGCCACCAGTGATGGTAGCGTAGATACGCAGTATTTT. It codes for CATSDGSVDTQYF.

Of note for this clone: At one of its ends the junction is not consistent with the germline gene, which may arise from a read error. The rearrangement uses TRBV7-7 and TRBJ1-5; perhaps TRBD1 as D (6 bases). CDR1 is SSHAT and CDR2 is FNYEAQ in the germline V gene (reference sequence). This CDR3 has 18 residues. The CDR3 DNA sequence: TGTGCTAGCAGCTTATCGGGTGTGAACAGGGCTTCAAATCAGCCCCAGCATTTT. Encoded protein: CASSLSGVNRASNQPQHF. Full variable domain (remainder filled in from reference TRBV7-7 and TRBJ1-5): GAGVSQSPRYKVTKRGQDVTLRCDPISSHATLYWYQQALGQGPEFLTYFNYEAQPDKSGLPSDRFSAERPEGSISTLTIQRTEQRDSAMYRCASSLSGVNRASNQPQHFGDGTRLSIL.

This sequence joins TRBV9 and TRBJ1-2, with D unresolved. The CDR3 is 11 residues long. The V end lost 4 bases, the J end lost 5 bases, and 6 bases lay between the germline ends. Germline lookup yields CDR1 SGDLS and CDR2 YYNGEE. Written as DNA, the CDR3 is TGTGCCAGCAGCAAACAATATGGCTACACCTTC. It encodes CASSKQYGYTF.

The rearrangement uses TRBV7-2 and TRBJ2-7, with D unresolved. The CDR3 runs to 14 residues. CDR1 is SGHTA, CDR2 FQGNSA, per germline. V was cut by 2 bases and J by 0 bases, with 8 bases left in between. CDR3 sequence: CASSLSTASYEQYF. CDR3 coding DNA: TGTGCCAGCAGCTTAAGTACAGCCTCCTACGAGCAGTACTTC.

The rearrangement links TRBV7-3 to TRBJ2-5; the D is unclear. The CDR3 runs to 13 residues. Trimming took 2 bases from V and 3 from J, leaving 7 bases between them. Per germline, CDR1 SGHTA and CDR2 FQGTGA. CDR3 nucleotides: TGTGCCAGCAGCTTAGCCCCAAAAGAGACCCAGTACTTC. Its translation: CASSLAPKETQYF. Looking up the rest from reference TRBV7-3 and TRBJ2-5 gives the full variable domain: GAGVSQTPSNKVTEKGKYVELRCDPISGHTALYWYRQSLGQGPEFLIYFQGTGAADDSGLPNDRFFAVRPEGSVSTLKIQRTERGDSAVYLCASSLAPKETQYFGPGTRLLVL.

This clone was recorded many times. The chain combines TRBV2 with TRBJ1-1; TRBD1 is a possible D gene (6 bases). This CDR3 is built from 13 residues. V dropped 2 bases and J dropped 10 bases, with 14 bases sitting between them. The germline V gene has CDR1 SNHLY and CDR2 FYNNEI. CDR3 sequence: CASSESGVAAAFF. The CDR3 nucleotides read TGTGCCAGCAGTGAATCAGGGGTCGCGGCAGCTTTCTTT.

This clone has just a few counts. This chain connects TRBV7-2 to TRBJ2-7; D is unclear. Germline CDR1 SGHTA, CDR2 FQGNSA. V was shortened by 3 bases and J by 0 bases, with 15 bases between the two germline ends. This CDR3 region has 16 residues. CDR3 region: CASSFFLSSPSYEQYF. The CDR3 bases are TGTGCCAGCAGCTTTTTCCTAAGCTCCCCCTCCTACGAGCAGTACTTC. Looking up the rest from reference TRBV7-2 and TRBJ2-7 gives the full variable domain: GAGVSQSPSNKVTEKGKDVELRCDPISGHTALYWYRQSLGQGLEFLIYFQGNSAPDKSGLPSDRFSAERTGGSVSTLTIQRTQQEDSAVYLCASSFFLSSPSYEQYFGPGTRLTVT.

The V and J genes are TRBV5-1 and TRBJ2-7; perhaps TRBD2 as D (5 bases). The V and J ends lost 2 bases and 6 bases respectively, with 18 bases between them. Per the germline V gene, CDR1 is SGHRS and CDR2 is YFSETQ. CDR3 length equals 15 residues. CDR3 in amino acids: CASSLRAVGEGEQYF. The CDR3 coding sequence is TGCGCCAGCAGCTTAAGAGCGGTGGGAGAGGGCGAGCAGTACTTC.